The source of this TCR beta chain is a study of blood T cell repertoires in COVID-19. Assay used: immunoSEQ multiplex PCR; TCRdb lists only in-frame clones, some missing. This table has some 290,000 clones, around 92% appearing once. Germline V lookup: CDR1 KGHSH, CDR2 LQKENI. This CDR3 comprises 19 residues. Losses at the gene ends were 2 bases for V and 3 bases for J; bases not matched to a gene: 9. This receptor was identified in a woman between 25 and 40 years old who had recovered from COVID-19. What was sequenced was PBMCs or T cells enriched from blood (not recorded which). This chain links TRBV18 with TRBJ2-1; 14 nucleotides agree with TRBD2. CDR3 protein: CASSPRGLAGEWVYNEQFF. The CDR3, as DNA: TGTGCCAGCTCACCAAGGGGACTAGCGGGAGAGTGGGTCTACAATGAGCAGTTCTTC.